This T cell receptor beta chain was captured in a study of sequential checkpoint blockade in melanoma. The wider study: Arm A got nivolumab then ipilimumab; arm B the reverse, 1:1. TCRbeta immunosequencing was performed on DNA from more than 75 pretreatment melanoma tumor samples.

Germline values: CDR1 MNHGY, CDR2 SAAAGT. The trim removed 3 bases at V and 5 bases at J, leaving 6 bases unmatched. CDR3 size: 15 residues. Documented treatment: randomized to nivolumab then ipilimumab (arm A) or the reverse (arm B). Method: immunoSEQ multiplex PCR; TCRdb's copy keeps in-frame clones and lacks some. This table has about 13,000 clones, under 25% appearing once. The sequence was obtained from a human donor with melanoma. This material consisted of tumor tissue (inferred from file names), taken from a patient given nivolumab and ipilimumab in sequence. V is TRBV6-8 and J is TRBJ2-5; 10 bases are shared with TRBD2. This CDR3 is CASSYQRGGSETQYF. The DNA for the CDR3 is TGTGCCAGCAGTTATCAGCGGGGGGGCTCGGAGACCCAGTACTTC.